The T cell receptor (beta chain) described here comes from a study of tumor-infiltrating lymphocytes in primary liver carcinoma. The overall study: Every sample contained roughly 3.65 to 8 million productive TCRbeta reads, and these numbers were similar from one tissue type to another.

This CDR3 is 20 amino acids long. Germline loops: CDR1 SGHDT, CDR2 YYEEEE. The researchers produced TCR beta cDNA from 500 to 550 ng total RNA with a constant-region primer. Nested multiplex PCR, run for three rounds with slightly modified ARM-PCR, yielded TCR beta libraries. Running nine to ten cycles apiece, the first two PCR rounds relied on TRBV1-TRBV30 forward primers together with a C-beta reverse primer. TCRdb re-analysed the multiplex PCR reads in MiXCR, keeping a single row per CDR3 protein. The sample comprises 80,000 or so distinct CDR3 sequences, about 64% of which are singletons, and approximately 15% rests with the top ten. As to this clonotype: Its antigen is unknown. A junction boundary mismatches the germline segment, possibly from a read error.

It was from roughly 20-30 mg of unsorted bulk tissue that RNA and DNA were co-extracted. Patients carried chronic HBV infection without prior treatment. The study's findings and limits: Just about 7-25% of leading clones were found in every one of five regions.

This TCR derives from a woman aged 55-70 years with primary liver carcinoma and hepatitis B virus infection. Sequencing was done on a sample of liver tumor tissue from sampling region 4. Subset described: tumor region T4, right-lateral pole. The chain links TRBV5-6 to TRBJ1-2; D is unresolved. CDR3 amino acids: CASSPPAGLGHGEVDSGNTF. The DNA of the CDR3 is TGTGCCAGCAGCCCGCCGGCGGGCTTGGGTCACGGGGAAGTAGACTCTGGCAACACCTTC.